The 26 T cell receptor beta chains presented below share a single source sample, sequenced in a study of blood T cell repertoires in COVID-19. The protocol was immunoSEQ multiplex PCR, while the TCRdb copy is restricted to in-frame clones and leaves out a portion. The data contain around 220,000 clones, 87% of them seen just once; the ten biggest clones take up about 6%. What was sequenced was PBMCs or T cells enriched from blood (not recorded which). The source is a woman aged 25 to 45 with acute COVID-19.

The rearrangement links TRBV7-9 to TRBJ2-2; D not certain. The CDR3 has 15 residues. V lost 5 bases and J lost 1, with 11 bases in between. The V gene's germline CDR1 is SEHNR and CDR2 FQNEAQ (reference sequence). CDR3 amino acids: CASSPLSVNTGELFF. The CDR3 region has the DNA TGTGCCAGCAGCCCCCTTTCGGTGAACACCGGGGAGCTGTTTTTT.

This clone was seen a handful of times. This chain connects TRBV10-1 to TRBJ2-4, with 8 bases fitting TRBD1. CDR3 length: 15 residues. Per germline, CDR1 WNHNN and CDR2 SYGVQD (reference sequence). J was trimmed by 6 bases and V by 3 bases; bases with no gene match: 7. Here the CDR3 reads CASSDPGQGRNIQYF. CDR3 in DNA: TGCGCCAGCAGTGACCCAGGACAGGGTAGAAACATTCAGTACTTC.

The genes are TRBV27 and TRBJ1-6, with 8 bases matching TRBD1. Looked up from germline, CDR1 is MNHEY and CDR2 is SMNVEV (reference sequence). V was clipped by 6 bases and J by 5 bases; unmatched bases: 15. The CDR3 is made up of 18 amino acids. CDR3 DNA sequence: TGTGCCAGCAGACAGATCGACAGGGGACTGGGGAATAATTCACCCCTCCACTTT. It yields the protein CASRQIDRGLGNNSPLHF.

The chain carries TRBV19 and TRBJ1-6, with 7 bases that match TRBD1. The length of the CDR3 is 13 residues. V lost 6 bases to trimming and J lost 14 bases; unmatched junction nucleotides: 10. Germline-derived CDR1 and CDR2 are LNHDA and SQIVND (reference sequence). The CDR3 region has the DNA TGTGCCAGTAGACCCAGACAGGGCTCGGCCCTCCACTTT. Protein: CASRPRQGSALHF.

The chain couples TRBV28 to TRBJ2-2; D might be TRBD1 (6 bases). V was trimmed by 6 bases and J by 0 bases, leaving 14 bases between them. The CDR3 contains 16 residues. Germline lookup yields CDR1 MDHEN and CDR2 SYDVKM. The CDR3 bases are TGTGCCAGCAGATCTATGGACAGAGCGAACACCGGGGAGCTGTTTTTT. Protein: CASRSMDRANTGELFF.

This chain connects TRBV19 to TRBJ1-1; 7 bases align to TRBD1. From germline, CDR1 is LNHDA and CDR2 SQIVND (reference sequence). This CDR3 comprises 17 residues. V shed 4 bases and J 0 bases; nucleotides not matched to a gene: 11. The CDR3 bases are TGTGCCAGTAGTACCTGGAGGGGGCGAGGGCTGAACACTGAAGCTTTCTTT. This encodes CASSTWRGRGLNTEAFF.

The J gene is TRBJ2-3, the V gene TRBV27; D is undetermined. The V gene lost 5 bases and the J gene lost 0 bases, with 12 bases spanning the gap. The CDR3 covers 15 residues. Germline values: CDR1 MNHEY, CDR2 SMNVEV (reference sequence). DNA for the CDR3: TGTGCCAGCAGTCGAACTATCCTGAGCACAGATACGCAGTATTTT. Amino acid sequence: CASSRTILSTDTQYF.

CDR3 in amino acids: CASSVDSTNYGYTF. The CDR3 region has the DNA TGTGCCAGCAGCGTGGACAGTACTAACTATGGCTACACCTTC. The rearrangement joins TRBV7-2 to TRBJ1-2, with a possible D match to TRBD1 (6 bases). The V gene lost 5 bases and the J gene lost 0 bases, with 10 bases spanning the gap. From germline, CDR1 is SGHTA and CDR2 FQGNSA. This CDR3 is built from 14 residues. The full variable domain, completed using reference TRBV7-2 and TRBJ1-2, is GAGVSQSPSNKVTEKGKDVELRCDPISGHTALYWYRQSLGQGLEFLIYFQGNSAPDKSGLPSDRFSAERTGGSVSTLTIQRTQQEDSAVYLCASSVDSTNYGYTFGSGTRLTVV.

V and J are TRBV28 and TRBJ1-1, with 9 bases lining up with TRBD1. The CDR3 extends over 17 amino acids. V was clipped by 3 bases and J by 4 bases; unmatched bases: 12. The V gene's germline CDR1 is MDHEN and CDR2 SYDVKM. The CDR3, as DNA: TGTGCCAGCAGTTTGCCTCCCGGGACAGGGTTGGCCACTGAAGCTTTCTTT. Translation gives CASSLPPGTGLATEAFF.

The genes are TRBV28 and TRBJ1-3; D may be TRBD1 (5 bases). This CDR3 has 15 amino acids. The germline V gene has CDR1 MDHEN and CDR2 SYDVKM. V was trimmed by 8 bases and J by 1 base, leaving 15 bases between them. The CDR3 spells CASHTQGRSGNTIYF. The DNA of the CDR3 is TGTGCCAGCCACACTCAGGGCAGGTCTGGAAACACCATATATTTT.

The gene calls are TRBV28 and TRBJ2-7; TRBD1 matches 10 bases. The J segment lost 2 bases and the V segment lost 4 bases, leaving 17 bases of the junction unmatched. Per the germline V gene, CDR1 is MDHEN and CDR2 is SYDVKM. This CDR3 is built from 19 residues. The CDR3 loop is CASSSILGTGEVTPYEQYF. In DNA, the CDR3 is TGTGCCAGCAGTTCCATCCTCGGGACAGGGGAAGTTACTCCCTACGAGCAGTACTTC.

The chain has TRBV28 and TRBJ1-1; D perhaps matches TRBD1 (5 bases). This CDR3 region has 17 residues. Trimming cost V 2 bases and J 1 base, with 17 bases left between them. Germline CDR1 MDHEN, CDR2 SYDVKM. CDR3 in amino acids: CASSLGSGLGGNTEAFF. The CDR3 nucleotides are TGTGCCAGCAGTTTAGGGTCAGGGCTAGGTGGGAACACTGAAGCTTTCTTT.

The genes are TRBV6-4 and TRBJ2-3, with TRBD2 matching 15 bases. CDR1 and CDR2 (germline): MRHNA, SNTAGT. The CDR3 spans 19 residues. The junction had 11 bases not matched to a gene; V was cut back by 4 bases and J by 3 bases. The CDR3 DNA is TGTGCCAGCAGTGTCCAAGGACTAGCGGGGGGGCGTGAGACAGATACGCAGTATTTT. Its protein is CASSVQGLAGGRETDTQYF.

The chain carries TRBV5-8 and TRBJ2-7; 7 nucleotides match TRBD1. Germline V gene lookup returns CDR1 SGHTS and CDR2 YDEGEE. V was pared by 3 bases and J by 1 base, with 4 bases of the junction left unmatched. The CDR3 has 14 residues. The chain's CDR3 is CASSSTGKSYEQYF. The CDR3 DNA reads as TGTGCCAGCAGCTCGACAGGGAAATCCTACGAGCAGTACTTC.

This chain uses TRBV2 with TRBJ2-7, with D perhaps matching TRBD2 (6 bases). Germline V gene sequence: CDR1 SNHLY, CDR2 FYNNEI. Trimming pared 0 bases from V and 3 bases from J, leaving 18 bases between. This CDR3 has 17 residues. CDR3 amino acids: CASSEAPTGDLNYEQYF. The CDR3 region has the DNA TGTGCCAGCAGTGAAGCGCCTACGGGGGACCTGAACTACGAGCAGTACTTC.

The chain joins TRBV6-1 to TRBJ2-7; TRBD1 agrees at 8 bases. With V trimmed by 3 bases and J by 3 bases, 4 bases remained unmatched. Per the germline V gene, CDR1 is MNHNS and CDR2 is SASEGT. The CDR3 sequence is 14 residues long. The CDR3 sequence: CASSDGTGGYEQYF. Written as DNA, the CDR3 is TGTGCCAGCAGTGATGGGACAGGAGGCTACGAGCAGTACTTC.

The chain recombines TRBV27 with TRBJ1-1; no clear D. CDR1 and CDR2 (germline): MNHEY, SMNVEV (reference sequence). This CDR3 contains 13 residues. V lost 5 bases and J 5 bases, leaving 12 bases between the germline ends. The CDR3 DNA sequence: TGTGCCAGCAGTCAGTTGGGAGGGACTGAAGCTTTCTTT. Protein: CASSQLGGTEAFF.

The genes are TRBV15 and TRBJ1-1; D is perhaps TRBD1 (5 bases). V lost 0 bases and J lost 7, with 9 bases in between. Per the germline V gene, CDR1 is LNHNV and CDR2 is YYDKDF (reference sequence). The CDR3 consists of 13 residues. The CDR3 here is CATSRDLGLEAFF. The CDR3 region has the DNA TGTGCCACCAGCAGAGACCTGGGACTTGAAGCTTTCTTT. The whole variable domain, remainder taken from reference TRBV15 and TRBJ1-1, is DAMVIQNPRYQVTQFGKPVTLSCSQTLNHNVMYWYQQKSSQAPKLLFHYYDKDFNNEADTPDNFQSRRPNTSFCFLDIRSPGLGDTAMYLCATSRDLGLEAFFGQGTRLTVV.

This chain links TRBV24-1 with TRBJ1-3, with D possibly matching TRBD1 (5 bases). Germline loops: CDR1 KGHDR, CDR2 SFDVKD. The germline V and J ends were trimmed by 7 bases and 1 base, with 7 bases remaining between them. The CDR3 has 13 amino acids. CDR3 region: CATSQGSGNTIYF. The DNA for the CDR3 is TGTGCCACCAGCCAGGGTTCTGGAAACACCATATATTTT.

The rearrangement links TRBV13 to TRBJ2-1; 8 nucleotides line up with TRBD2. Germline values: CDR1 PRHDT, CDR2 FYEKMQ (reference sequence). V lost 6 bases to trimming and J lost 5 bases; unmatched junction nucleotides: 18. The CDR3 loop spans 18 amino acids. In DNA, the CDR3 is TGTGCCAGCAGTTACTCCCGGTTTCGGCGGCGGGGGGACAATGAGCAGTTCTTC. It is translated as CASSYSRFRRRGDNEQFF. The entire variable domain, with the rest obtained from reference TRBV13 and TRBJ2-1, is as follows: AAGVIQSPRHLIKEKRETATLKCYPIPRHDTVYWYQQGPGQDPQFLISFYEKMQSDKGSIPDRFSAQQFSDYHSELNMSSLELGDSALYFCASSYSRFRRRGDNEQFFGPGTRLTVL.

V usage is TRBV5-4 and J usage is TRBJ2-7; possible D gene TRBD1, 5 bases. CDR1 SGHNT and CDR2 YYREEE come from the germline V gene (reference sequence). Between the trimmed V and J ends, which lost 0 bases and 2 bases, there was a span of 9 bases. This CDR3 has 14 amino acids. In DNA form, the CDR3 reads TGTGCCAGCAGCTTGGGGTCAGGGACCTACGAGCAGTACTTC. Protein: CASSLGSGTYEQYF.

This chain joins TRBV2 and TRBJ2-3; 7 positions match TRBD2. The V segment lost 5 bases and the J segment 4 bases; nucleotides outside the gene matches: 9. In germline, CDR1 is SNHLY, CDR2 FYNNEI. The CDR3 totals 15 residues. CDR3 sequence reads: CASSRDGGRADTQYF. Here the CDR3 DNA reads TGTGCCAGCAGTCGAGACGGGGGGAGGGCAGATACGCAGTATTTT.

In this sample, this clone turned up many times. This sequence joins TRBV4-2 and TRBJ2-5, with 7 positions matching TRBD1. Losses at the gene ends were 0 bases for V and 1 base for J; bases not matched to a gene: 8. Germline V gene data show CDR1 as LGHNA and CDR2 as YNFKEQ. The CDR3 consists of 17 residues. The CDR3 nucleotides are TGTGCCAGCAGCCAAGACCCCCGACAGGGCCGCCAAGAGACCCAGTACTTC. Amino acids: CASSQDPRQGRQETQYF.

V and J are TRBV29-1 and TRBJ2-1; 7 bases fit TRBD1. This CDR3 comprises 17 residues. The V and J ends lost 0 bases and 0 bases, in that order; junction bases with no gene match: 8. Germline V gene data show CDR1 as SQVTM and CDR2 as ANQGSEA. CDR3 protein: CSVEDRASGGSYNEQFF. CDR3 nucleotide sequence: TGCAGCGTTGAAGACCGAGCGTCAGGGGGCTCCTACAATGAGCAGTTCTTC.

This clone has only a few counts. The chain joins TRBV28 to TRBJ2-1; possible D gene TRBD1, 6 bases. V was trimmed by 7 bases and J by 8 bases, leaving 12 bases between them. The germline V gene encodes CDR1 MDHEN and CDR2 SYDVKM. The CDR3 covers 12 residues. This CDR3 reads CASTNRAHEQFF. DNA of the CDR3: TGTGCCAGCACAAACAGGGCCCATGAGCAGTTCTTC.

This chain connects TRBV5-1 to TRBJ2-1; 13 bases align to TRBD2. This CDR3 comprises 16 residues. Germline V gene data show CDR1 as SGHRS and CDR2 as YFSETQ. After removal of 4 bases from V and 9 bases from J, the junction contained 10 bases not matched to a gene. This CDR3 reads CASSAPGLAGTSEQFF. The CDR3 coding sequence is TGCGCCAGCAGCGCGCCGGGACTAGCGGGAACCAGTGAGCAGTTCTTC.